Each of the 5 T cell receptor beta chains below was sequenced from the same sample in a study of blood T cell repertoires in COVID-19. TCRdb's copy holds only in-frame clones and misses some; the assay was immunoSEQ multiplex PCR. The top ten clones hold around 8% of a sample with about 310,000 clones, 80% to 90% of them seen once. The sample consisted of peripheral blood. Receptors were obtained from a woman in her forties or fifties who had recovered from COVID-19.

The chain is built from TRBV19 and TRBJ1-5, with TRBD1 identical over 8 bases. Trimming took 5 bases from V and 5 from J; bases not matched to a gene: 5. Germline V CDR1 and CDR2: LNHDA, SQIVND (reference sequence). This CDR3 has 14 residues. The CDR3 sequence is CASSGQGLDQPQHF. The CDR3 region has the DNA TGTGCCAGTAGTGGACAGGGTTTAGATCAGCCCCAGCATTTT. Looking up the rest from reference TRBV19 and TRBJ1-5 gives the full variable domain: DGGITQSPKYLFRKEGQNVTLSCEQNLNHDAMYWYRQDPGQGLRLIYYSQIVNDFQKGDIAEGYSVSREKKESFPLTVTSAQKNPTAFYLCASSGQGLDQPQHFGDGTRLSIL.

The genes are TRBV5-1 and TRBJ2-1, with TRBD2 matching 8 bases. The ends lost 6 bases at V and 2 bases at J; junction bases unmatched: 7. Germline loops: CDR1 SGHRS, CDR2 YFSETQ. This CDR3 contains 15 residues. CDR3 sequence reads: CASTGEREPYNEQFF. CDR3 bases: TGCGCCAGCACCGGAGAGCGGGAGCCCTACAATGAGCAGTTCTTC.

This clone was seen just once. The chain links TRBV6-5 to TRBJ2-1; 8 positions match TRBD2. The length of the CDR3 is 16 residues. The germline V gene encodes CDR1 MNHEY and CDR2 SVGAGI. With 2 bases clipped from V and 1 base from J, the junction kept 4 bases outside the gene matches. The CDR3 nucleotides read TGTGCCAGCAGTTACGCGGGCGGGAGGTCCTACAATGAGCAGTTCTTC. This sequence encodes CASSYAGGRSYNEQFF.

This clone has only one observation. This chain uses TRBV7-9 with TRBJ2-4; 9 bases fit TRBD1. The CDR3 has 13 residues. CDR1 is SEHNR, CDR2 FQNEAQ, per germline (reference sequence). V shed 5 bases, J shed 8 bases, and the junction held 4 bases outside the gene matches. CDR3 loop: CASSDRDRDIQYF. DNA for the CDR3: TGTGCCAGCAGCGACCGGGACAGGGACATTCAGTACTTC.

The chain combines TRBV11-2 with TRBJ2-1; D perhaps matches TRBD2 (5 bases). Germline CDR1 reads SGHAT; CDR2 reads FQNNGV. With 5 bases removed from V and 1 base from J, the gap between germline ends came to 15 bases. This CDR3 contains 16 residues. The CDR3 sequence: CASSPRGDNSYNEQFF. DNA for the CDR3: TGTGCCAGCAGCCCCCGGGGAGATAATTCCTACAATGAGCAGTTCTTC.